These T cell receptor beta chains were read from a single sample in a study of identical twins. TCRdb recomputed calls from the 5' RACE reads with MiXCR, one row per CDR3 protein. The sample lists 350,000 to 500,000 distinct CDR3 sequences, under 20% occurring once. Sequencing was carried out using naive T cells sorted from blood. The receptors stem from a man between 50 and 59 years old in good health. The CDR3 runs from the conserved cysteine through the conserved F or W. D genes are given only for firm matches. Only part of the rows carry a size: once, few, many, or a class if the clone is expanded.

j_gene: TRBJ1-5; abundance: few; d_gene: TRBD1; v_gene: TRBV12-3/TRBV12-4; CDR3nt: TGTGCCAGCAGCCGTGACAGGGGTGGGAGCAATCAGCCCCAGCATTTT; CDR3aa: CASSRDRGGSNQPQHF
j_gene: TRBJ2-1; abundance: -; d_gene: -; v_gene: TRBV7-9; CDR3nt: TGTGCCAGCAGCCAGAGGGTTTACCCTGACAATGAGCAGTTCTTC; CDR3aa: CASSQRVYPDNEQFF
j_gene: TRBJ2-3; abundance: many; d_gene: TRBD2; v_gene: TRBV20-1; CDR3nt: TGCAGTGCTCAGATGACTAGCGGGAGAATTACAGATACGCAGTATTTT; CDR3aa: CSAQMTSGRITDTQYF
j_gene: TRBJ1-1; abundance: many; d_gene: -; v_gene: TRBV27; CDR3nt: TGTGCCAGCAGGCGCGGCGGGGGTAAAGCTTTCTTT; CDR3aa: CASRRGGGKAFF
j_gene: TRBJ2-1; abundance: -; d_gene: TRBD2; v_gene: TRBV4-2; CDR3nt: TGTGCCAGCAGCCCCATCCTAGCGGGAGCCTACAATGAGCAGTTCTTC; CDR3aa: CASSPILAGAYNEQFF
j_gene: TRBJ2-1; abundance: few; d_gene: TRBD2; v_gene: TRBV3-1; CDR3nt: TGTGCCAGCAGCCAAGAGCCCGGACTAGCGGGATTCCAAAGCTCCTACAATGAGCAGTTCTTC; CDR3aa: CASSQEPGLAGFQSSYNEQFF
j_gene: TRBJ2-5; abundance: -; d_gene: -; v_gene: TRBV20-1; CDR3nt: TGCAGTCCGGGGTCCCAAGAGACCCAGTACTTC; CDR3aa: CSPGSQETQYF
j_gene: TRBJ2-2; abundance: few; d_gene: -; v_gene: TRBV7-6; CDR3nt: TGTGCCACTCCAGGGAGTGCCGGGGAGCTGTTTTTT; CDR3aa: CATPGSAGELFF
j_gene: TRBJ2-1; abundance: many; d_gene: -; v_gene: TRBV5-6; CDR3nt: TGTGCCAGCAGCCTATATTACAATGAGCAGTTCTTC; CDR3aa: CASSLYYNEQFF
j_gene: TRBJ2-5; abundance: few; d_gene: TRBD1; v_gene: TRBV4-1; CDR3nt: TGCGCCAGCAGCCAAGATAGGTTCGGGGACCTCAGGGGGGAGACCCAGTACTTC; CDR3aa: CASSQDRFGDLRGETQYF